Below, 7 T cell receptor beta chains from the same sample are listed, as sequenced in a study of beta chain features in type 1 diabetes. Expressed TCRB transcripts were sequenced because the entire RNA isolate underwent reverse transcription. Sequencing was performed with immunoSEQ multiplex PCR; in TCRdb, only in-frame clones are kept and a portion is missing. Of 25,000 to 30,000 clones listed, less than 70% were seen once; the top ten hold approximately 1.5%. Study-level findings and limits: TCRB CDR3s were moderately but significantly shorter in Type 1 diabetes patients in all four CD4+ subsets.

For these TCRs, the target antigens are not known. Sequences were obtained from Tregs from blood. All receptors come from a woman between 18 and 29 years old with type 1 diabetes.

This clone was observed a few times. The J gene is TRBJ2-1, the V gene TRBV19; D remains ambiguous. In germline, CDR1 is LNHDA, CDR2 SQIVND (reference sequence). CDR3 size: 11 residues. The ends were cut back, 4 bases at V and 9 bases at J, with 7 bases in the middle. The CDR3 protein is CASSTYSEQFF. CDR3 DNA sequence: TGTGCCAGTAGTACCTATAGTGAGCAGTTCTTC.

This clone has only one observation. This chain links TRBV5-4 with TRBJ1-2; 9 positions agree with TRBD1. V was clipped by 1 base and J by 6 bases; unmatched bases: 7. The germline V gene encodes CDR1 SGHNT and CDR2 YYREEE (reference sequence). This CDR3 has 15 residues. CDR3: CASSLPGTGLNGYTF. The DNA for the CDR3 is TGTGCCAGCAGCTTGCCCGGGACAGGGTTGAATGGCTACACCTTC.

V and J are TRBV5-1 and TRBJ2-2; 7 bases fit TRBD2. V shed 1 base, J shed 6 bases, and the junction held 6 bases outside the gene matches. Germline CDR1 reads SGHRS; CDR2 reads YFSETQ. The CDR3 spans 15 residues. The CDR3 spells CASSLRTSSAGELFF. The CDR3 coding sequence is TGCGCCAGCAGCTTGAGGACTAGTAGCGCCGGGGAGCTGTTTTTT.

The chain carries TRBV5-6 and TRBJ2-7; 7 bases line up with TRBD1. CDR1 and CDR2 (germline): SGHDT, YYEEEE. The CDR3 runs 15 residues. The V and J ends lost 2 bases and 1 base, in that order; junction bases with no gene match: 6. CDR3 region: CASSFRDSKSYEQYF. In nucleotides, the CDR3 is TGTGCCAGCAGCTTCCGGGACAGTAAGTCCTACGAGCAGTACTTC.

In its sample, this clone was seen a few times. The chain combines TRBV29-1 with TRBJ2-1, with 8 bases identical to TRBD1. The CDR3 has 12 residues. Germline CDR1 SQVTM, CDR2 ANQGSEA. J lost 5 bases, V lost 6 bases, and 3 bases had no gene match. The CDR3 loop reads CSVSRGHNEQFF. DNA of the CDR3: TGCAGCGTGAGCAGGGGGCACAATGAGCAGTTCTTC.

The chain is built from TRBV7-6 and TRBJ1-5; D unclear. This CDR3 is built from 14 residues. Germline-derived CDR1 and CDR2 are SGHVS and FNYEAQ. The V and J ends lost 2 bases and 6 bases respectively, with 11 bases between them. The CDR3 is CASSLLRGGQPQHF. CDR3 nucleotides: TGTGCCAGCAGCTTATTACGGGGAGGTCAGCCCCAGCATTTT.

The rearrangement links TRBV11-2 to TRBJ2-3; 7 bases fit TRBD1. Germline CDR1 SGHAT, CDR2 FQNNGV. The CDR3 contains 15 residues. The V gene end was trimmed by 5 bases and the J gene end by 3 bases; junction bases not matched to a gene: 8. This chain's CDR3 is CASSATGTATDTQYF. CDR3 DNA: TGTGCCAGCAGCGCCACCGGGACAGCAACAGATACGCAGTATTTT.